This TCR beta chain appears in the sequencing data of a study of spatial heterogeneity in lung cancer. By sample share, this clonotype is large. MiXCR was run by TCRdb on the 5' RACE reads, yielding one entry per CDR3 protein. The sample records 1,500 to 2,000 distinct CDR3 sequences, 13% being singletons. Described time point: sample taken at primary tumor resection. Looked up from germline, CDR1 is MDHEN and CDR2 is SYDVKM. The CDR3 is made up of 16 amino acids. V was clipped by 2 bases and J by 0 bases; unmatched bases: 6. The sequencing here drew on normal lung tissue next to the tumor, taken at surgery. This clonotype was sampled from a male donor with early-stage non-small cell lung cancer. This chain joins TRBV28 and TRBJ2-7; 8 bases map to TRBD1. The CDR3 reads CASSLGTGTHSYEQYF. DNA of the CDR3: TGTGCCAGCAGTTTAGGGACAGGAACGCACTCCTACGAGCAGTACTTC.